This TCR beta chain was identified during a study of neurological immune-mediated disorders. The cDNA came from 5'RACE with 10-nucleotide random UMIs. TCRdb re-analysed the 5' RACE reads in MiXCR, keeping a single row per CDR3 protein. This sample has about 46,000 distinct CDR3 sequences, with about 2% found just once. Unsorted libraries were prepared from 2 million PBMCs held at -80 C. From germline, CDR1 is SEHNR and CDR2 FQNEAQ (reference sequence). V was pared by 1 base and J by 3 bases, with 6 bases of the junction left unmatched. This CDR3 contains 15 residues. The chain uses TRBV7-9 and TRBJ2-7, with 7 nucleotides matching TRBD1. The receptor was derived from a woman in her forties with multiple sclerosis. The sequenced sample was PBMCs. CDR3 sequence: CASSLEQGVSYEQYF. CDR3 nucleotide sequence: TGTGCCAGCAGCTTAGAGCAGGGGGTAAGCTACGAGCAGTACTTC. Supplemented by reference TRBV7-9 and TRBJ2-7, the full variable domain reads DTGVSQNPRHKITKRGQNVTFRCDPISEHNRLYWYRQTLGQGPEFLTYFQNEAQLEKSRLLSDRFSAERPKGSFSTLEIQRTEQGDSAMYLCASSLEQGVSYEQYFGPGTRLTVT.